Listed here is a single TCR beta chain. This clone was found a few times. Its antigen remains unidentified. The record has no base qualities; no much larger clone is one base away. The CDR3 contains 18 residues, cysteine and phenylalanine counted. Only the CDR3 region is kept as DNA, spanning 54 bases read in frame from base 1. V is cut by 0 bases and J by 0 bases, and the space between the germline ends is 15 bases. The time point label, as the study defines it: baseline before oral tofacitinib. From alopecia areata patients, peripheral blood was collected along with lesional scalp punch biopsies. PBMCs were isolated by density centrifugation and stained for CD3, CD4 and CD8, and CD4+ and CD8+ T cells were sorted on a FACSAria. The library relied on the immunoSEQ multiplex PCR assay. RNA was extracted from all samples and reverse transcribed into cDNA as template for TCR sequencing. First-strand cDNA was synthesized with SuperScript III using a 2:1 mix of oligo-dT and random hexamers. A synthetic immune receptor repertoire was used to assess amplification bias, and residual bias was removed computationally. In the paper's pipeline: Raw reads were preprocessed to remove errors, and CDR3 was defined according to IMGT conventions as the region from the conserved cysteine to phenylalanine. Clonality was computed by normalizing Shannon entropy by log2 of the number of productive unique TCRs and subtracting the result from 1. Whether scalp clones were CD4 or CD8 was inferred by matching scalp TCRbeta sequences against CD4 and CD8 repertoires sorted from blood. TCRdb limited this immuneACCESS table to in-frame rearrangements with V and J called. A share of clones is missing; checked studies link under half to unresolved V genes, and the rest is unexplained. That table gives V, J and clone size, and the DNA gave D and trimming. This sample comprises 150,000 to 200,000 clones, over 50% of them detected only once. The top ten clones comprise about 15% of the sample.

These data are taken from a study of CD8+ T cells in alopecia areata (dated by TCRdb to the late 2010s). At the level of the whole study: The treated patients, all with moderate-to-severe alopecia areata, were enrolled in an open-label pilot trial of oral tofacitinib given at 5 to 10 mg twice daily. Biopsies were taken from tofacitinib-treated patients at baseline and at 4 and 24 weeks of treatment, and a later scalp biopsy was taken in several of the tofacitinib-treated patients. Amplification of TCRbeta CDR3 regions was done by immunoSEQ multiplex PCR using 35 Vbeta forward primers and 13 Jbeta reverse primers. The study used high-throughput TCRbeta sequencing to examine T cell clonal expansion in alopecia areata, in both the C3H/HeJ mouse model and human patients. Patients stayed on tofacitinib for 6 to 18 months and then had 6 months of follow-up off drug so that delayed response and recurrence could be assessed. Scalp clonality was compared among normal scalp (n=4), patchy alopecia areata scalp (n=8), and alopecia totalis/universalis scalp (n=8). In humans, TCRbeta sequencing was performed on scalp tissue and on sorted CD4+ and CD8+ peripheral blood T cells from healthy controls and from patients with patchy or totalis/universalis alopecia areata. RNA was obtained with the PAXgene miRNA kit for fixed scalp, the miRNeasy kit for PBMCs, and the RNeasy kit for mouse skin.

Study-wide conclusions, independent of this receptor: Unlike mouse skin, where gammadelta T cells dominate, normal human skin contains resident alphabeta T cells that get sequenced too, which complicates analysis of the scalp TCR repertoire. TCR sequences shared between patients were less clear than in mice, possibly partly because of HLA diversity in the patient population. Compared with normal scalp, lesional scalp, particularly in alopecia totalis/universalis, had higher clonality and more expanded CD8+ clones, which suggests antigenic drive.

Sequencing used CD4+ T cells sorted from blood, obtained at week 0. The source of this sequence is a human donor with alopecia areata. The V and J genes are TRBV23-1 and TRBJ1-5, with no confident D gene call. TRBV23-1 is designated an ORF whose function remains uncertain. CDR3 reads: CASSQSRGPEYSNQPQHF. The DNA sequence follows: TGCGCCAGCAGTCAATCGCGAGGCCCCGAGTATAGCAATCAGCCCCAGCATTTT.